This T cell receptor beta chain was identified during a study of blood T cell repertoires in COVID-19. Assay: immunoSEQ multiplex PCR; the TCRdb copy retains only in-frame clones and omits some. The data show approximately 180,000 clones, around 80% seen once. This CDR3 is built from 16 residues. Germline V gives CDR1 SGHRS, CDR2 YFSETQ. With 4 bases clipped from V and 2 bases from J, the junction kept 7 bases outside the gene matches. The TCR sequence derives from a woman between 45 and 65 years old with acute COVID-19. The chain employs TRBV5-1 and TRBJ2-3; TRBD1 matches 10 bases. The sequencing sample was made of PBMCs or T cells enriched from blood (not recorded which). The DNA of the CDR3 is TGCGCCAGCAGCCTTCGGACAGGGGGACTCACAGATACGCAGTATTTT. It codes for CASSLRTGGLTDTQYF.